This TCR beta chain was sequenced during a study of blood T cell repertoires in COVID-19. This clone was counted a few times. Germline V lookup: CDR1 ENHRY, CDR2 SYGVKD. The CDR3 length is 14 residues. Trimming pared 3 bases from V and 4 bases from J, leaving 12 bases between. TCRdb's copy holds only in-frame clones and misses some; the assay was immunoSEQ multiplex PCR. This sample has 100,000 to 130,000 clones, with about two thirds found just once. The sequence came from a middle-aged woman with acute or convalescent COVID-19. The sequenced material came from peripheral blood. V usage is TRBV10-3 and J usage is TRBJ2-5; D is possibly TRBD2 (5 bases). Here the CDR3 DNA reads TGTGCCATCAGTGAAGCGGTAGCCACAGAGACCCAGTACTTC. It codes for CAISEAVATETQYF.